This T cell receptor (beta chain) was recorded in a study of blood T cells in healthy people across ages. Of note for this clonotype: Antigen: not known.

Study results and caveats: A greater number of naive CD4+ cells and higher diversity distinguished long-lived donors from aged donors. Donor CMV status was unknown, possibly confounding expanded clonotype changes.

A J-beta primer mix and a sample-barcoded 5' primer were used in a second PCR of roughly 6 to 11 cycles. A template-switch adaptor that had 12 random nucleotides put a tag on each cDNA molecule. MiXCR was run by TCRdb on the 5' RACE reads, yielding one entry per CDR3 protein. The repertoire holds 700,000 or so distinct CDR3 sequences, roughly 20% seen once, with 22% in the top ten. This CDR3 has 15 residues. J gave up 5 bases and V 3 bases, and 8 bases lay outside the gene matches. The chain joins TRBV12-3 or TRBV12-4 to TRBJ2-5, with TRBD2 matching 8 bases. This clonotype was sampled from a man between 65 and 80 years old in good health. The sequenced sample consisted of blood. The CDR3 nucleotides read TGTGCCAGCAGTTTGGGGACTAGTGGCCGGGAGACCCAGTACTTC. It encodes CASSLGTSGRETQYF.